Below are 16 T cell receptor beta chains sequenced from a single sample in a study of T cell repertoires in cytomegalovirus infection. Each CDR3 protein gets one entry after TCRdb re-called the reads with MiXCR. Of roughly 320,000 distinct CDR3 sequences in the sample, around 9.6% were seen once. The specimen was PBMCs. The source of these receptors is a human donor in good health (CMV status not recorded). Some clones in this sample may be carry-over from other donors' samples.

This clonotype was counted ten times or more. The genes are TRBV6-1 and TRBJ2-7, with a possible D match to TRBD1 (6 bases). The germline CDR1 and CDR2 sequences are MNHNS and SASEGT. This CDR3 has 14 amino acids. V shed 1 base and J shed 1 base, with 8 bases lying between them. The CDR3 coding sequence is TGTGCCAGCAGTGAAGAGGGGACATCCTACGAGCAGTACGTC. Amino acid sequence: CASSEEGTSYEQYV.

This clonotype was seen ten or more times. Here the CDR3 reads CASSAQGKGTEAFF. The CDR3 DNA sequence: TGTGCCAGCAGCGCTCAGGGGAAGGGCACTGAAGCTTTCTTT. The J gene is TRBJ1-1, the V gene TRBV7-2; possible D gene TRBD1, 6 bases. This CDR3 is built from 14 residues. Trimming removed 5 bases from V and 4 bases from J, with 14 bases in between. Looked up from germline, CDR1 is SGHTA and CDR2 is FQGNSA.

This clonotype was recorded at least ten times. The gene calls are TRBV2 and TRBJ1-1; D ambiguous. CDR3 length: 14 residues. V was trimmed by 2 bases and J by 3 bases, leaving 10 bases between them. Germline V lookup: CDR1 SNHLY, CDR2 FYNNEI. CDR3 amino acids: CASSESGGYTEAFF. The CDR3 DNA is TGTGCCAGCAGTGAATCGGGCGGCTACACTGAAGCTTTCTTT.

Only a few counts were recorded for this clonotype. The chain has TRBV13 and TRBJ2-3; D remains ambiguous. CDR1 PRHDT and CDR2 FYEKMQ come from the germline V gene (reference sequence). The CDR3 loop spans 13 amino acids. V dropped 5 bases and J dropped 4 bases, with 10 bases sitting between them. The chain's CDR3 is CASSIQFPDTQYF. The DNA for the CDR3 is TGTGCCAGCAGCATCCAGTTTCCAGATACGCAGTATTTT. Full variable domain (rest looked up from reference TRBV13 and TRBJ2-3): AAGVIQSPRHLIKEKRETATLKCYPIPRHDTVYWYQQGPGQDPQFLISFYEKMQSDKGSIPDRFSAQQFSDYHSELNMSSLELGDSALYFCASSIQFPDTQYFGPGTRLTVL.

This clonotype was seen at least ten times. The chain employs TRBV7-2 and TRBJ1-2; 10 bases map to TRBD1. The CDR3 extends over 13 amino acids. Germline CDR1 is SGHTA and CDR2 is FQGNSA. J gave up 8 bases and V 9 bases, and 9 bases lay outside the gene matches. CDR3 sequence (DNA): TGTGCCAGTTCAAGGGGGACAGGGGTCGGCTACACCTTC. The encoded protein is CASSRGTGVGYTF.

This clonotype was seen repeatedly, ten times or more. The rearrangement links TRBV6-6 to TRBJ1-1; no reliable D call. Trimming removed 2 bases at V and 3 bases at J, with 7 bases between. CDR1 is MNHNY and CDR2 is SVGAGI in the germline V gene (reference sequence). This CDR3 has 13 amino acids. For the CDR3, the DNA is TGTGCCAGCAGTTACAGGTCGGACACTGAAGCTTTCTTT. Its translation: CASSYRSDTEAFF.

This CDR3 is CASSRKSGQRTDTQYF. DNA of the CDR3: TGCGCCAGCAGTCGGAAATCCGGTCAACGCACAGATACGCAGTATTTT. The chain employs TRBV5-1 and TRBJ2-3, with D uncertain. Germline V gene sequence: CDR1 SGHRS, CDR2 YFSETQ. The CDR3 contains 16 residues. Trimming stripped 5 bases from V and 1 base from J, with 17 bases between.

There are a few counts of this clonotype. The rearrangement links TRBV10-3 to TRBJ1-1, with D maybe TRBD1 (5 bases). The CDR3 extends over 13 amino acids. Trimming removed 8 bases at V and 7 bases at J, with 17 bases between. Germline V gene lookup returns CDR1 ENHRY and CDR2 SYGVKD. CDR3 in DNA: TGTGCCATCGTCAACAGGCCCGCCGGTGAAGCTTTCTTT. Its translation: CAIVNRPAGEAFF.

The table lists this clonotype with many counts. The rearrangement links TRBV27 to TRBJ1-1; no clear D. Germline V gene sequence: CDR1 MNHEY, CDR2 SMNVEV (reference sequence). Deletions cut 5 bases from V and 4 bases from J, with 17 bases between. The CDR3 is made up of 15 amino acids. The CDR3 sequence: CASSPRILSGTEAFF. CDR3 bases: TGTGCCAGCAGTCCACGGATATTATCGGGCACTGAAGCTTTCTTT.

This clonotype has at least ten counts. CDR3 amino acids: CASSSAGQGAYEQYV. The CDR3 region has the DNA TGTGCCAGCAGTTCCGCGGGACAGGGAGCCTACGAGCAGTACGTC. This sequence joins TRBV6-2 or TRBV6-3 and TRBJ2-7; 9 bases map to TRBD1. Germline lookup yields CDR1 MNHEY and CDR2 SVGEGT. The V segment lost 4 bases and the J segment 2 bases; nucleotides outside the gene matches: 6. This CDR3 region has 15 residues.

In this sample, this clonotype turned up many times. The genes are TRBV5-8 and TRBJ1-5; the D is unclear. The germline V and J ends were trimmed by 4 bases and 7 bases, with 12 bases remaining between them. CDR1 is SGHTS, CDR2 YDEGEE, per germline. The CDR3 is 13 amino acids. The CDR3 protein is CASSADAHQPQHF. The CDR3 DNA is TGTGCCAGCAGCGCCGATGCCCACCAGCCCCAGCATTTT.

At least ten counts were recorded for this clonotype. This rearrangement joins TRBV5-1 to TRBJ2-3; possibly TRBD1 for D (5 bases). The V end was cut by 0 bases, the J end by 14 bases, with 10 bases between. The CDR3 is 11 residues long. Per germline, CDR1 SGHRS and CDR2 YFSETQ. The CDR3 sequence is CASSLEGVGYF. CDR3 nucleotides: TGCGCCAGCAGCTTGGAAGGGGTCGGGTATTTT.

This clonotype was observed at least ten times. The J gene is TRBJ2-1, the V gene TRBV4-3; D ambiguous. Trimming cost V 4 bases and J 0 bases, with 13 bases left between them. This CDR3 has 16 amino acids. Per germline, CDR1 LGHNA and CDR2 YSLEER. The CDR3 DNA is TGCGCCAGCAGCCCAGAGGACGCCAGCTCCTACAATGAGCAGTTCTTC. This translates into CASSPEDASSYNEQFF.

There are many counts of this clonotype. CDR3 bases: TGCGCCAGCAGCTCGACGTCCCCTCAAGAGACCCAGTACTTC. Translating gives CASSSTSPQETQYF. The chain links TRBV5-1 to TRBJ2-5; D remains ambiguous. Germline CDR1 is SGHRS and CDR2 is YFSETQ. Between the trimmed V and J ends, which lost 3 bases and 2 bases, there was a span of 11 bases. There are 14 residues in the CDR3.

The chain couples TRBV5-5 to TRBJ2-3; D may be TRBD2 (5 bases). Trimming took 4 bases from V and 6 from J, leaving 18 bases between them. Germline CDR1 reads SGHKS; CDR2 reads YYEKEE (reference sequence). The CDR3 consists of 15 residues. CDR3 region: CASSQDGISIDTQYF. CDR3 nucleotide sequence: TGTGCCAGCAGCCAGGACGGGATTAGTATCGATACGCAGTATTTT.

A note on this clonotype: This clone may be a read error of a much larger clone one base away. V is TRBV7-6 and J is TRBJ2-1; D is unresolved. CDR1 and CDR2 (germline): SGHVS, FNYEAQ. This CDR3 is 12 amino acids long. CDR3: CTSSLRVNEQFF. The CDR3, as DNA: TGTACCAGCAGCTTAAGGGTTAATGAGCAGTTCTTC.